This T cell receptor beta chain was identified in a study of response to subunit inactivated influenza vaccine. CDR1 and CDR2 (germline): MNHEY, SVGEGT. The CDR3 is 14 residues long. The V gene lost 6 bases and the J gene lost 6 bases, with 17 bases spanning the gap. One entry per CDR3 protein, called by TCRdb with MiXCR from the RT-PCR reads. The sample has about 570,000 distinct CDR3 sequences, about 10% seen once. The same specimen was also included in a second study, on T cells expressing NK-cell markers. This second report adds: cDNA encoding TCR beta was synthesized via 5'RACE template switching incorporating UMIs. In the group of eight sequenced donors, seven were HCMV-seropositive and one was seronegative. Within several experiments, an anti-gamma-delta TCR antibody kept the sorting limited to alpha-beta TCR T cells.

This chain links TRBV6-2 or TRBV6-3 with TRBJ1-2; tentatively, D is TRBD1 (6 bases). The specimen was PBMCs from blood, collected on the day of vaccination. The source is a man aged 50 to 59 who received an inactivated influenza vaccine. The CDR3 nucleotides are TGTGCCAGCAGACCTTACAGGGAGGTGGATGGCTACACCTTC. As protein: CASRPYREVDGYTF.